The 16 T cell receptor beta chains below come from one sample, sequenced in a study of shared clonotypes between healthy human individuals. Naive CD8 cells, CD45RO-negative and positively selected for CCR7, excluded terminally differentiated effector memory CD45RA+ cells. This table comes from immunoSEQ multiplex PCR, and its TCRdb copy is limited to in-frame clones, with some not included. The table shows 500,000 to 700,000 clones, with around 96% occurring only once. Sequenced input: naive CD8+ T cells sorted from blood. The receptors shown here come from a woman aged 25 to 39 in good health.

The V and J genes are TRBV5-8 and TRBJ1-5, with D unclear. Germline V gives CDR1 SGHTS, CDR2 YDEGEE. Trimming stripped 0 bases from V and 2 bases from J, with 9 bases between. The CDR3 has 15 amino acids. CDR3 region: CASSLEREGNQPQHF. The CDR3 bases are TGTGCCAGCAGCTTGGAGAGAGAGGGCAATCAGCCCCAGCATTTT.

The chain recombines TRBV4-1 with TRBJ2-1, with 9 bases lining up with TRBD1. In germline, CDR1 is MGHRA, CDR2 YSYEKL. The trim removed 2 bases at V and 3 bases at J, leaving 5 bases unmatched. The CDR3 consists of 16 residues. CDR3 coding DNA: TGCGCCAGCAGCCAACCAGGGACAGGGAACTACAATGAGCAGTTCTTC. It specifies CASSQPGTGNYNEQFF.

The chain links TRBV28 to TRBJ2-7; no clear D. The germline gives CDR1 MDHEN, CDR2 SYDVKM. The ends were cut back, 1 base at V and 6 bases at J, with 10 bases in the middle. The CDR3 sequence is 13 residues long. The CDR3 nucleotides are TGTGCCAGCAGTTTATCTCTCGGTGGCGAGCAGTACTTC. As protein: CASSLSLGGEQYF.

The chain combines TRBV27 with TRBJ2-7, with 7 nucleotides matching TRBD2. The germline CDR1 and CDR2 sequences are MNHEY and SMNVEV (reference sequence). J was trimmed by 4 bases and V by 3 bases; bases with no gene match: 3. This CDR3 has 13 amino acids. The CDR3 DNA reads TGTGCCAGCAGTTTTGGGGGGGGTTACGAGCAGTACTTC. It encodes CASSFGGGYEQYF.

The J gene is TRBJ1-3, the V gene TRBV29-1; the D is unclear. The CDR3 is 12 residues long. V dropped 3 bases and J dropped 9 bases, with 12 bases sitting between them. The germline V gene has CDR1 SQVTM and CDR2 ANQGSEA. The CDR3, as DNA: TGCAGCGTTGATTCCGGGCTCGGCACCATATATTTT. Protein sequence: CSVDSGLGTIYF.

Of note for this clone: The DNA is left out, because the CDR3 cannot be placed on it with certainty; the CDR3 is given as TCRdb lists it. The V gene is TRBV27, the J gene TRBJ2-2. Germline values: CDR1 MNHEY, CDR2 SMNVEV (reference sequence). Including both end residues, the CDR3 is 17 amino acids long. The CDR3 reads CASSSSDGETRTGELFF.

A note on this clone: The same CDR3 can be traced to other DNA sequences in this sample. V usage is TRBV27 and J usage is TRBJ2-7; TRBD2 agrees at 11 bases. Trimming at V came to 4 bases and at J to 3 bases, leaving 2 bases not matched to a gene. CDR3 length: 14 residues. The germline gives CDR1 MNHEY, CDR2 SMNVEV (reference sequence). The chain's CDR3 is CASSSGTSGYEQYF. The CDR3, as DNA: TGTGCCAGCAGTTCCGGGACTAGCGGCTACGAGCAGTACTTC.

V usage is TRBV15 and J usage is TRBJ2-2, with D hard to call. Germline assignment: CDR1 LNHNV and CDR2 YYDKDF (reference sequence). The V gene lost 1 base and the J gene lost 4 bases, with 13 bases spanning the gap. The CDR3 consists of 16 residues. CDR3 protein: CATSRVGGRSTGELFF. CDR3 nucleotide sequence: TGTGCCACCAGCAGAGTAGGCGGACGGAGCACCGGGGAGCTGTTTTTT.

The chain's CDR3 is CASSYHQRGDYNEQFF. The CDR3 nucleotides read TGTGCCAGCAGTTACCATCAGCGGGGGGATTACAATGAGCAGTTCTTC. The chain employs TRBV6-5 and TRBJ2-1, with 9 bases fitting TRBD2. The CDR3 is 16 amino acids. V dropped 2 bases and J dropped 4; count of bases not matched to a gene: 6. The germline V gene has CDR1 MNHEY and CDR2 SVGAGI.

The J gene is TRBJ2-7, the V gene TRBV5-4; either TRBD1 or TRBD2 may supply D (5 bases each). The CDR3 contains 15 residues. V lost 0 bases and J 4 bases, leaving 14 bases between the germline ends. From germline, CDR1 is SGHNT and CDR2 YYREEE (reference sequence). CDR3 bases: TGTGCCAGCAGCTTGGAGTTCGGGGCTTTATACGAGCAGTACTTC. It encodes CASSLEFGALYEQYF. Based on the CDR3 plus reference TRBV5-4 and TRBJ2-7, the full variable domain is ETGVTQSPTHLIKTRGQQVTLRCSSQSGHNTVSWYQQALGQGPQFIFQYYREEENGRGNFPPRFSGLQFPNYSSELNVNALELDDSALYLCASSLEFGALYEQYFGPGTRLTVT.

This clone appeared once. This chain uses TRBV4-1 with TRBJ2-7; the match to TRBD2 covers 7 bases. V lost 1 base to trimming and J lost 9 bases; unmatched junction nucleotides: 12. Germline V gene lookup returns CDR1 MGHRA and CDR2 YSYEKL. There are 15 residues in the CDR3. CDR3 amino acids: CASSQVSAGPLGQYF. CDR3 in DNA: TGCGCCAGCAGCCAAGTCTCAGCGGGGCCCCTGGGGCAGTACTTC.

The chain joins TRBV5-1 to TRBJ2-1; D is unresolved. Germline CDR1 is SGHRS and CDR2 is YFSETQ. The CDR3 is 13 residues long. The V end lost 5 bases, the J end lost 4 bases, and 10 bases lay between the germline ends. CDR3 sequence reads: CASRIDAYNEQFF. CDR3 DNA sequence: TGCGCCAGCAGAATAGATGCATACAATGAGCAGTTCTTC.

V usage is TRBV11-2 and J usage is TRBJ2-7; no clear D. The germline CDR1 and CDR2 sequences are SGHAT and FQNNGV. This CDR3 comprises 16 residues. Trimming took 7 bases from V and 2 from J, leaving 21 bases between them. CDR3 nucleotide sequence: TGTGCCAGCACCCCAGTGGCGGCTGGAAGAGCCTACGAGCAGTACTTC. Encoded protein: CASTPVAAGRAYEQYF.

The chain couples TRBV15 to TRBJ2-7; no firm D call. V dropped 0 bases and J dropped 5 bases, with 11 bases sitting between them. Germline-derived CDR1 and CDR2 are LNHNV and YYDKDF (reference sequence). The CDR3 is 14 residues long. The CDR3, as DNA: TGTGCCACCAGCAGAGACAGGAGTTTAGACGAGCAGTACTTC. The encoded protein is CATSRDRSLDEQYF.

The chain joins TRBV4-1 to TRBJ2-7, with 10 bases identical to TRBD2. Germline CDR1 MGHRA, CDR2 YSYEKL. Trimming at V came to 0 bases and at J to 9 bases, leaving 8 bases not matched to a gene. The CDR3 has 15 amino acids. CDR3 residues: CASSQDLGLAGAQYF. In DNA form, the CDR3 reads TGCGCCAGCAGCCAAGATTTAGGGCTAGCGGGAGCGCAGTACTTC.

This rearrangement joins TRBV9 to TRBJ2-7, with TRBD1 matching 7 bases. In germline, CDR1 is SGDLS, CDR2 YYNGEE. CDR3 size: 16 residues. The trim removed 0 bases at V and 4 bases at J, leaving 10 bases unmatched. The CDR3 coding sequence is TGTGCCAGCAGCGTAGGGGACAGTGGTTTTTTATACGAGCAGTACTTC. It codes for CASSVGDSGFLYEQYF.